Presented here are 20 T cell receptor beta chains from one specimen sequenced in a study of T cell repertoires in cytomegalovirus infection. MiXCR was run by TCRdb on the reads, yielding one entry per CDR3 protein. The sample includes around 450,000 distinct CDR3 sequences, about 33% of them seen just once. The sample consisted of PBMCs. These receptors originate from a human donor in good health (CMV status not recorded). Some clones in this sample may be carry-over from other donors' samples.

V and J are TRBV27 and TRBJ1-1; 9 bases align to TRBD1. Germline-derived CDR1 and CDR2 are MNHEY and SMNVEV (reference sequence). This CDR3 is 16 amino acids long. The V and J ends lost 8 bases and 0 bases, in that order; junction bases with no gene match: 10. CDR3 protein: CASRLNRDRVNTEAFF. The DNA of the CDR3 is TGTGCCAGCCGCTTAAACCGGGACAGGGTGAACACTGAAGCTTTCTTT.

This clonotype has only a few counts. The chain combines TRBV20-1 with TRBJ2-5; tentative D call: TRBD1 (7 bases). The ends were cut back, 6 bases at V and 5 bases at J, with 13 bases in the middle. The germline CDR1 and CDR2 sequences are DFQATT and SNEGSKA (reference sequence). This CDR3 region has 12 residues. DNA of the CDR3: TGCAGTGCCCCGACAGGGAGGGAGACCCAGTACTTC. It encodes CSAPTGRETQYF.

The chain uses TRBV19 and TRBJ2-7; D unresolved. Germline V lookup: CDR1 LNHDA, CDR2 SQIVND (reference sequence). Trimming took off 5 bases at V and 4 bases at J, with 9 bases between the two ends. This CDR3 spans 12 amino acids. This chain's CDR3 is CASSSDTYEQYF. The CDR3, as DNA: TGTGCCAGTAGTTCAGACACGTACGAGCAGTACTTC.

Comments on this clonotype: Germline and junction disagree at one end, which may indicate a read error. The J gene is TRBJ1-5, the V gene TRBV4-1; D is unresolved. In germline, CDR1 is MGHRA, CDR2 YSYEKL. CDR3 length equals 18 residues. This CDR3 is CASSPFPGIAGGHQPQHF. The DNA for the CDR3 is TGTGCCAGCAGCCCCTTTCCCGGTATTGCCGGAGGGCATCAGCCCCAGCATTTT.

This clonotype was seen many times. V usage is TRBV27 and J usage is TRBJ1-1, with TRBD1 identical over 7 bases. With 2 bases clipped from V and 6 bases from J, the junction kept 9 bases outside the gene matches. The V gene's germline CDR1 is MNHEY and CDR2 SMNVEV (reference sequence). CDR3 length equals 15 residues. The CDR3 loop reads CASSLGRADRAEAFF. The CDR3 coding sequence is TGTGCCAGCAGTTTAGGACGGGCCGACAGGGCTGAAGCTTTCTTT.

This chain links TRBV5-5 with TRBJ1-6; D is uncertain. V lost 3 bases, J lost 10 bases, and 23 bases lay in between. Looked up from germline, CDR1 is SGHKS and CDR2 is YYEKEE (reference sequence). The CDR3 contains 17 residues. This chain's CDR3 is CASSSLVPDVRNSPLHF. As DNA, the CDR3 is TGTGCCAGCAGCTCGTTGGTCCCGGATGTTCGTAACTCACCCCTCCACTTT.

This clonotype came up a few times. The rearrangement links TRBV19 to TRBJ1-5; D perhaps matches TRBD1 (6 bases). There are 14 residues in the CDR3. Trimming pared 5 bases from V and 5 bases from J, leaving 13 bases between. Germline CDR1 is LNHDA and CDR2 is SQIVND (reference sequence). CDR3 DNA sequence: TGTGCCAGTAGTCCAGAGAACAGGGATCAGCCCCAGCATTTT. Protein: CASSPENRDQPQHF. The full variable domain, completed using reference TRBV19 and TRBJ1-5, is DGGITQSPKYLFRKEGQNVTLSCEQNLNHDAMYWYRQDPGQGLRLIYYSQIVNDFQKGDIAEGYSVSREKKESFPLTVTSAQKNPTAFYLCASSPENRDQPQHFGDGTRLSIL.

This clonotype was recorded a few times. The chain uses TRBV11-2 and TRBJ1-1; a possible D gene is TRBD1 (6 bases). Germline V gives CDR1 SGHAT, CDR2 FQNNGV. This CDR3 has 15 residues. V lost 2 bases and J 5 bases, leaving 15 bases between the germline ends. CDR3 nucleotide sequence: TGTGCCAGCAGCTTAAGGGGGGCGCGGGGTACTGAAGCTTTCTTT. This codes for CASSLRGARGTEAFF.

The chain couples TRBV10-2 to TRBJ1-1; tentatively, D is TRBD1 (5 bases). V was pared by 4 bases and J by 1 base, with 13 bases between. Germline V CDR1 and CDR2: WSHSY, SAAADI. The CDR3 covers 15 residues. Here the CDR3 DNA reads TGCGCCAGCAGTGGTCAGGGAGTAGGGAACACTGAAGCTTTCTTT. It specifies CASSGQGVGNTEAFF.

The chain links TRBV4-1 to TRBJ2-7; D possibly matches TRBD1 or TRBD2 (5 bases each). V was pared by 0 bases and J by 0 bases, with 12 bases between. Germline CDR1 is MGHRA and CDR2 is YSYEKL. CDR3 length: 16 amino acids. The CDR3 reads CASSQERGPISYEQYF. The CDR3 coding sequence is TGCGCCAGCAGCCAAGAAAGGGGACCGATCTCCTACGAGCAGTACTTC.

V gene TRBV6-5 combines with J gene TRBJ1-6; D is unclear. The CDR3 runs 14 residues. The germline CDR1 and CDR2 sequences are MNHEY and SVGAGI. V shed 2 bases and J shed 7 bases, with 9 bases lying between them. The CDR3 protein is CASSYEARNSPLHF. The CDR3 DNA follows: TGTGCCAGCAGTTACGAGGCGCGGAATTCACCCCTCCACTTT.

This clonotype was counted a few times. The chain joins TRBV27 to TRBJ2-5; possibly TRBD2 for D (6 bases). Germline V gene sequence: CDR1 MNHEY, CDR2 SMNVEV (reference sequence). V was clipped by 1 base and J by 2 bases, with 8 bases between them. This CDR3 spans 14 amino acids. The chain's CDR3 is CASSLFGGQETQYF. Written as DNA, the CDR3 is TGTGCCAGCAGTTTATTTGGGGGGCAAGAGACCCAGTACTTC.

This clonotype appeared many times. The chain uses TRBV11-2 and TRBJ2-2; TRBD2 is a possible D gene (7 bases). The V gene lost 2 bases and the J gene lost 6 bases, with 16 bases spanning the gap. The V gene's germline CDR1 is SGHAT and CDR2 FQNNGV. CDR3 length: 16 residues. CDR3 protein: CASSLRGGAAPGELFF. CDR3 nucleotide sequence: TGTGCCAGCAGCTTAAGGGGGGGGGCCGCCCCCGGGGAGCTGTTTTTT.

Only a few counts were recorded for this clonotype. The chain couples TRBV6-1 to TRBJ2-3, with a weak D call TRBD2 (7 bases). From germline, CDR1 is MNHNS and CDR2 SASEGT. V gave up 7 bases and J gave up 2 bases, with 13 bases separating them. The CDR3 length is 14 residues. The CDR3 here is CASKLGGVTDTQYF. For the CDR3, the DNA is TGTGCCAGCAAACTAGGGGGGGTCACAGATACGCAGTATTTT.

Comments on this clonotype: The CDR3 does not close with the conserved phenylalanine or tryptophan, likely indicating a read error. The chain has TRBV7-9 and TRBJ2-5, with TRBD1 as a possible D gene (5 bases). Germline CDR1 and CDR2: SEHNR and FQNEAQ (reference sequence). The CDR3 sequence is 15 residues long. The CDR3 sequence: CDSSLRGMYQETQYS. CDR3 coding DNA: TGTGACAGCAGCTTAAGGGGAATGTACCAAGAGACCCAGTACTCC.

The sample holds a few counts of this clonotype. The chain combines TRBV27 with TRBJ2-6; weak D call: TRBD2 (6 bases). This CDR3 contains 16 residues. Per the germline V gene, CDR1 is MNHEY and CDR2 is SMNVEV (reference sequence). Trimming shortened V by 4 bases and J by 0 bases, and 10 bases separated the two germline ends. CDR3 protein: CASSSYGSSGANVLTF. As DNA, the CDR3 is TGTGCCAGCAGTTCGTACGGGAGCTCTGGGGCCAACGTCCTGACTTTC.

The chain uses TRBV20-1 and TRBJ2-3, with a weak D call TRBD1 (5 bases). The CDR3 extends over 15 amino acids. Deletions cut 0 bases from V and 7 bases from J, with 17 bases between. Germline CDR1 is DFQATT and CDR2 is SNEGSKA (reference sequence). CDR3 sequence: CSARDDSSWVNTQYF. CDR3 nucleotides: TGCAGTGCTAGAGATGACAGTAGTTGGGTAAATACGCAGTATTTT.

In this sample, this clonotype turned up many times. The chain carries TRBV7-2 and TRBJ2-7; 7 nucleotides line up with TRBD1. The germline V gene has CDR1 SGHTA and CDR2 FQGNSA. The ends lost 4 bases at V and 6 bases at J; junction bases unmatched: 9. This CDR3 region has 14 residues. CDR3 sequence: CASSSTGFNSEQYF. DNA of the CDR3: TGTGCCAGCAGCTCGACAGGGTTTAATAGCGAGCAGTACTTC.

Here the CDR3 DNA reads TGTGCCAGCTCACCCTTGGACAGCTACGAGCAGTACTTC. Amino acid sequence: CASSPLDSYEQYF. This chain links TRBV18 with TRBJ2-7, with a possible D match to TRBD1 (6 bases). V was pared by 3 bases and J by 3 bases, with 9 bases between. The germline CDR1 and CDR2 sequences are KGHSH and LQKENI. There are 13 residues in the CDR3.

This chain connects TRBV6-5 to TRBJ2-7; 10 nucleotides align to TRBD1. Germline V gene lookup returns CDR1 MNHEY and CDR2 SVGAGI. The V and J ends lost 5 bases and 8 bases, in that order; junction bases with no gene match: 9. This CDR3 has 14 residues. The CDR3 is CASSDGTGASQQYF. The CDR3 DNA is TGTGCCAGCAGTGACGGGACAGGGGCATCCCAGCAGTACTTC.